These 9 T cell receptor beta chains were all obtained from the same sample, sequenced in a study of blood T cells in healthy people across ages. A second roughly 6 to 11 cycle PCR used barcoded and J-beta primers. TCRdb re-derived calls from the 5' RACE reads in MiXCR, one entry per CDR3 protein. The sample contains around 1.7 million distinct CDR3 sequences, roughly 27% of which appear only once. Sequencing input: blood. All receptors derive from a woman aged 25 to 39 in good health.

This clonotype was detected only a few times. The CDR3 sequence: CSVERGWEGGRNEQFF. In nucleotides, the CDR3 is TGCAGCGTTGAAAGGGGATGGGAGGGGGGACGGAATGAGCAGTTCTTC. The chain couples TRBV29-1 to TRBJ2-1; tentatively, D is TRBD2 (7 bases). This CDR3 region has 16 residues. V gave up 2 bases and J gave up 7 bases, with 21 bases separating them. Germline CDR1 reads SQVTM; CDR2 reads ANQGSEA.

The chain has TRBV5-1 and TRBJ2-1; 12 nucleotides match TRBD2. CDR1 and CDR2 (germline): SGHRS, YFSETQ. Trimming took 2 bases from V and 7 from J; bases not matched to a gene: 7. The CDR3 is made up of 16 amino acids. The CDR3 is CASSFRLAGVGNEQFF. For the CDR3, the DNA is TGCGCCAGCAGCTTCAGACTAGCGGGAGTAGGAAATGAGCAGTTCTTC.

This clonotype was counted between two and nine times. The chain is built from TRBV25-1 and TRBJ2-3; D unclear. This CDR3 contains 13 residues. Germline CDR1 MGHDK, CDR2 SYGVNS. The V and J ends lost 7 bases and 0 bases respectively, with 8 bases between them. CDR3: CASTSSSTDTQYF. The CDR3 DNA sequence: TGTGCCAGCACCAGTAGTAGCACAGATACGCAGTATTTT.

The J gene is TRBJ2-2, the V gene TRBV28; D is ambiguous. The CDR3 covers 14 residues. V was cut by 10 bases and J by 0 bases, with 12 bases left in between. Germline V lookup: CDR1 MDHEN, CDR2 SYDVKM. CDR3 sequence (DNA): TGTGCCACCCTGCGAGGACCGAACACCGGGGAGCTGTTTTTT. Its translation is CATLRGPNTGELFF.

This clonotype was found a few times. The chain couples TRBV12-3 or TRBV12-4 to TRBJ2-1; D gene uncertain. This CDR3 has 13 amino acids. The V end was cut by 6 bases, the J end by 9 bases, with 15 bases between. DNA for the CDR3: TGTGCCAGCAGCACAAGGCGGTCAGCTGAGCAGTTCTTC. This translates into CASSTRRSAEQFF.

This clonotype has just a few counts. The CDR3 DNA reads TGTGCCAGCAGTTCGAGGGGGATCGGGAATGAAAAACTGTTTTTT. It is translated as CASSSRGIGNEKLFF. This chain joins TRBV12-3 or TRBV12-4 and TRBJ1-4, with a weak D call TRBD1 (6 bases). The CDR3 runs 15 residues. V gave up 4 bases and J gave up 5 bases, with 14 bases separating them.

This chain joins TRBV20-1 and TRBJ2-1; 9 bases line up with TRBD2. The V segment lost 5 bases and the J segment 10 bases; nucleotides outside the gene matches: 15. The CDR3 sequence is 15 residues long. Germline CDR1 and CDR2: DFQATT and SNEGSKA (reference sequence). CDR3 sequence reads: CSASSGTSLPSEQFF. The CDR3 nucleotides are TGCAGTGCTTCCTCCGGGACTAGCCTCCCATCGGAGCAGTTCTTC.

The V and J genes are TRBV5-1 and TRBJ2-3, with D perhaps TRBD1 (6 bases). Trimming took 0 bases from V and 3 from J, leaving 11 bases between them. The CDR3 runs 15 residues. CDR1 and CDR2 from the germline V gene are SGHRS and YFSETQ. The CDR3 loop is CASSLAPQGTDTQYF. CDR3 sequence (DNA): TGCGCCAGCAGCTTGGCCCCCCAGGGGACAGATACGCAGTATTTT.

J is TRBJ2-7 and V is TRBV7-2, with unresolved D. Germline values: CDR1 SGHTA, CDR2 FQGNSA. Trimming removed 3 bases from V and 3 bases from J, with 9 bases in between. The CDR3 has 13 amino acids. CDR3 nucleotide sequence: TGTGCCAGCAGCTTTACTGAGAACTACGAGCAGTACTTC. Protein product: CASSFTENYEQYF. The full variable domain, completed using reference TRBV7-2 and TRBJ2-7, is GAGVSQSPSNKVTEKGKDVELRCDPISGHTALYWYRQSLGQGLEFLIYFQGNSAPDKSGLPSDRFSAERTGGSVSTLTIQRTQQEDSAVYLCASSFTENYEQYFGPGTRLTVT.